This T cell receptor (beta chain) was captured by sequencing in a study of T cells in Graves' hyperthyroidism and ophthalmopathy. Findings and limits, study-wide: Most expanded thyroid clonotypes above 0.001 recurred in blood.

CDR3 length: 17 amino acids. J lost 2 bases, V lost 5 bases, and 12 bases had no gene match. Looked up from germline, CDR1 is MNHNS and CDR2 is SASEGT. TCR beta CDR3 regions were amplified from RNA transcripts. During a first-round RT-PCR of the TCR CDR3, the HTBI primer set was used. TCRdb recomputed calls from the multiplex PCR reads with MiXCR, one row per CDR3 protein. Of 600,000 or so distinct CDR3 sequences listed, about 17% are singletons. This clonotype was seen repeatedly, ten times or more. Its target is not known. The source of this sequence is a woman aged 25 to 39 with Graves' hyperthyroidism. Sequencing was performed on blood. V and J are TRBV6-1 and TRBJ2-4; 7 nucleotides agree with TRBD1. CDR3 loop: CASSLRQQGFTKNIQYF. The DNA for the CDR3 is TGTGCCAGCAGTTTACGCCAACAGGGGTTCACCAAAAACATTCAGTACTTC.